This TCR beta chain was recovered during a study of blood T cell repertoires in COVID-19. Generated by immunoSEQ multiplex PCR, the TCRdb table keeps only in-frame clones and is missing some. The sample consists of fewer than 70,000 clones, 70% to 90% of them appearing once. The source is a woman in her seventies with active COVID-19. Sequenced sample: peripheral blood.

CDR3 amino acids: CAISESPGDEQYF. The CDR3 nucleotides read TGTGCCATCAGTGAGTCGCCAGGGGACGAGCAGTACTTC. The chain links TRBV10-3 to TRBJ2-7, with D maybe TRBD1 (6 bases). V dropped 0 bases and J dropped 5 bases, with 8 bases sitting between them. The CDR3 has 13 residues. Germline-derived CDR1 and CDR2 are ENHRY and SYGVKD.